One and the same sample provided the 14 T cell receptor beta chains below, sequenced in a study of T cell changes during pregnancy in multiple sclerosis. Using immunoSEQ multiplex PCR, the repertoire was profiled, and TCRdb retains in-frame clones only, with some absent. The sample comprises some 59,000 clones, more than 75% of which are singletons, and approximately 1.3% rests with the top ten. The sequences come from peripheral blood, collected in the second trimester of pregnancy. The receptors stem from a female donor with multiple sclerosis, enrolled in a pregnancy study.

The rearrangement uses TRBV9 and TRBJ2-7, with D maybe TRBD2 (6 bases). CDR1 is SGDLS, CDR2 YYNGEE, per germline. The CDR3 runs 16 residues. V lost 0 bases to trimming and J lost 0 bases, with 13 bases between them. The CDR3 loop reads CASSVGVGGGSYEQYF. CDR3 DNA: TGTGCCAGCAGCGTAGGGGTGGGGGGAGGCTCCTACGAGCAGTACTTC.

This clone is a singleton in its sample. CDR3 loop: CASSPRAGNEQYF. The CDR3 DNA is TGTGCCAGCAGCCCCCGGGCGGGGAACGAGCAGTACTTC. The genes are TRBV7-6 and TRBJ2-7, with D possibly TRBD2 on 6 matching bases. The germline CDR1 and CDR2 sequences are SGHVS and FNYEAQ. V was trimmed by 5 bases and J by 5 bases, leaving 13 bases between them. There are 13 residues in the CDR3.

The gene calls are TRBV5-5 and TRBJ1-5; D is ambiguous. This CDR3 has 14 residues. Per germline, CDR1 SGHKS and CDR2 YYEKEE (reference sequence). Trimming stripped 7 bases from V and 0 bases from J, with 11 bases between. As DNA, the CDR3 is TGTGCCAGCGCCCCAACACATAGCAATCAGCCCCAGCATTTT. This gives the protein CASAPTHSNQPQHF.

The gene calls are TRBV4-1 and TRBJ1-1; 7 positions agree with TRBD1. The J segment lost 8 bases and the V segment lost 3 bases, leaving 6 bases of the junction unmatched. This CDR3 is built from 13 residues. Germline CDR1 is MGHRA and CDR2 is YSYEKL. The CDR3 reads CASSQPGTVEAFF. Written as DNA, the CDR3 is TGCGCCAGCAGCCAGCCCGGGACAGTAGAAGCTTTCTTT.

The chain employs TRBV19 and TRBJ1-6; D uncertain. This CDR3 has 12 residues. With 3 bases removed from V and 9 bases from J, the gap between germline ends came to 6 bases. The germline CDR1 and CDR2 sequences are LNHDA and SQIVND (reference sequence). The CDR3 reads CASSIRGSPLHF. CDR3 coding DNA: TGTGCCAGTAGTATCCGGGGTTCACCCCTCCACTTT.

The chain carries TRBV7-8 and TRBJ1-1, with a tentative D call TRBD1 (6 bases). The ends were cut back, 6 bases at V and 0 bases at J, with 11 bases in the middle. The CDR3 contains 14 residues. The V gene's germline CDR1 is SGHVS and CDR2 FQNEAQ. The CDR3: CASRPQGMNTEAFF. Written as DNA, the CDR3 is TGTGCCAGCAGACCACAGGGCATGAACACTGAAGCTTTCTTT.

The genes are TRBV5-1 and TRBJ2-7; TRBD2 matches at 10 bases. Germline CDR1 SGHRS, CDR2 YFSETQ. The CDR3 consists of 18 residues. The ends lost 2 bases at V and 6 bases at J; junction bases unmatched: 17. CDR3 loop: CASSFNAGLALLRGEQYF. The CDR3 bases are TGCGCCAGCAGCTTTAACGCGGGACTAGCGTTACTTAGGGGCGAGCAGTACTTC.

V usage is TRBV6-4 and J usage is TRBJ1-5, with a tentative D call TRBD1 (5 bases). Per the germline V gene, CDR1 is MRHNA and CDR2 is SNTAGT. Trimming removed 4 bases at V and 6 bases at J, with 13 bases between. The CDR3 spans 14 residues. Here the CDR3 DNA reads TGTGCCAGCAGTGTGGAGCGGGGCGTTCAGCCCCAGCATTTT. It codes for CASSVERGVQPQHF.

The chain employs TRBV6-1 and TRBJ1-3; D not certain. With 0 bases removed from V and 3 bases from J, the gap between germline ends came to 9 bases. Germline V gene data show CDR1 as MNHNS and CDR2 as SASEGT. The CDR3 has 15 amino acids. The CDR3 loop is CASSEAQVGGNTIYF. The CDR3 DNA reads as TGTGCCAGCAGTGAAGCTCAGGTTGGTGGAAACACCATATATTTT.

The chain recombines TRBV4-2 with TRBJ2-7; a possible D gene is TRBD2 (6 bases). Germline CDR1 and CDR2: LGHNA and YNFKEQ. The CDR3 has 19 amino acids. Trimming pared 2 bases from V and 1 base from J, leaving 24 bases between. The CDR3 loop reads CASSQRPGTLLEGSYEQYF. The CDR3 DNA follows: TGTGCCAGCAGCCAACGCCCCGGGACTCTCCTTGAGGGGTCCTACGAGCAGTACTTC.

The chain joins TRBV29-1 to TRBJ1-1; D might be TRBD1 (6 bases). Between the trimmed V and J ends, which lost 7 bases and 4 bases, there was a span of 16 bases. CDR1 and CDR2 from the germline V gene are SQVTM and ANQGSEA. The CDR3 has 13 residues. The DNA for the CDR3 is TGCAGCGCCATCACAGGGATTGGCACTGAAGCTTTCTTT. Residues: CSAITGIGTEAFF.

V usage is TRBV7-8 and J usage is TRBJ2-7; 11 bases align to TRBD2. With V trimmed by 4 bases and J by 0 bases, 5 bases remained unmatched. Germline assignment: CDR1 SGHVS and CDR2 FQNEAQ. The CDR3 contains 16 residues. Here the CDR3 reads CASSSGLAGYSYEQYF. The CDR3 DNA sequence: TGTGCCAGCAGCTCTGGACTAGCGGGTTACTCCTACGAGCAGTACTTC. The full variable domain, rest sourced from reference TRBV7-8 and TRBJ2-7, is GAGVSQSPRYKVAKRGQDVALRCDPISGHVSLFWYQQALGQGPEFLTYFQNEAQLDKSGLPSDRFFAERPEGSVSTLKIQRTQQEDSAVYLCASSSGLAGYSYEQYFGPGTRLTVT.

This chain uses TRBV9 with TRBJ2-3; 7 nucleotides line up with TRBD2. The CDR3 length is 14 residues. J was trimmed by 0 bases and V by 3 bases; bases with no gene match: 1. CDR1 and CDR2 from the germline V gene are SGDLS and YYNGEE. The chain's CDR3 is CASSGGGSTDTQYF. Written as DNA, the CDR3 is TGTGCCAGCAGCGGCGGGGGTAGCACAGATACGCAGTATTTT.

The CDR3 reads CASSLGQDPRFF. As DNA, the CDR3 is TGTGCCAGCAGCCTCGGACAGGATCCTCGGTTCTTC. V is TRBV2 and J is TRBJ2-1, with 7 bases lining up with TRBD1. Germline V gene lookup returns CDR1 SNHLY and CDR2 FYNNEI. The CDR3 loop spans 12 amino acids. Germline trimming cut 6 bases from V and 15 bases from J; bases unmatched to any gene: 11.